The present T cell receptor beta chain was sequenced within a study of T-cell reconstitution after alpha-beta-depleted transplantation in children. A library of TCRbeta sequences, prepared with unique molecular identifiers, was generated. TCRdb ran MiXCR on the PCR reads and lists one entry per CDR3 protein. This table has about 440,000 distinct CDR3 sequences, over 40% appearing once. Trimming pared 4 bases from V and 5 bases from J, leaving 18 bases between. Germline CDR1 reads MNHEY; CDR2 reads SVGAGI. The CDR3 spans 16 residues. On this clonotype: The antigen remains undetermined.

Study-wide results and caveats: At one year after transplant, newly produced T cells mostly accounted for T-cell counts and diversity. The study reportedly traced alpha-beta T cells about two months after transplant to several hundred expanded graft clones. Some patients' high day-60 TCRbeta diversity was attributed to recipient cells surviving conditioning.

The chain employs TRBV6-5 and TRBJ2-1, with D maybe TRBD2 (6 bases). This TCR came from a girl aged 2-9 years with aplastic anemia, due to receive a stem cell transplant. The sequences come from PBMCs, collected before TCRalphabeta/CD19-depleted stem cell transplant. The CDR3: CASSSFSGTPHNEQFF. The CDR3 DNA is TGTGCCAGCAGTTCGTTTAGCGGAACCCCGCACAATGAGCAGTTCTTC.